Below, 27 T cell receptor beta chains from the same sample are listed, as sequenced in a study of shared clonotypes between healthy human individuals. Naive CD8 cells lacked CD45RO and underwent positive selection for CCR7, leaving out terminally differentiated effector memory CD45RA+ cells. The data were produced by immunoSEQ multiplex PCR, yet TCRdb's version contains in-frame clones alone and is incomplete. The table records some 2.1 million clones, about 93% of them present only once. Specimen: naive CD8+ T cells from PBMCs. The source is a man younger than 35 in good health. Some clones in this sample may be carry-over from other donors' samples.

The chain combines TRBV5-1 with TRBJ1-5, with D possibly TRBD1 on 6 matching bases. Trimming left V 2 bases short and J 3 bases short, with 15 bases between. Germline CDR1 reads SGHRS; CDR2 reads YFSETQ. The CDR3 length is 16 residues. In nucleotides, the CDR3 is TGCGCCAGCAGCTTATTGGGGGGGCGAAACAATCAGCCCCAGCATTTT. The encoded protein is CASSLLGGRNNQPQHF.

CDR3 nucleotide sequence: TGTGCCTGGCAGGGAGGGGTAGCGGGGATAAATGAGCAGTTCTTC. It is translated as CAWQGGVAGINEQFF. The chain employs TRBV30 and TRBJ2-1, with 8 bases fitting TRBD2. This CDR3 has 15 amino acids. Germline V gives CDR1 GTSNPN, CDR2 SVGIG (reference sequence). V was clipped by 5 bases and J by 7 bases; unmatched bases: 13.

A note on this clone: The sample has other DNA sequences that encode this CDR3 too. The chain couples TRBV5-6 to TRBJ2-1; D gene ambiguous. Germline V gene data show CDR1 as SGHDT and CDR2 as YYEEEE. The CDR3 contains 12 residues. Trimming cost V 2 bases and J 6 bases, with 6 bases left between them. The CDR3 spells CASSLGINEQFF. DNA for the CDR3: TGTGCCAGCAGCTTAGGAATCAATGAGCAGTTCTTC.

Written as DNA, the CDR3 is TGTGCCAGCAGCTTAGCTTTGAACACTGAAGCTTTCTTT. Protein sequence: CASSLALNTEAFF. This chain links TRBV11-1 with TRBJ1-1, with D uncertain. V dropped 0 bases and J dropped 0 bases, with 2 bases sitting between them. The CDR3 sequence is 13 residues long. Per germline, CDR1 SGHAT and CDR2 FQDESV (reference sequence).

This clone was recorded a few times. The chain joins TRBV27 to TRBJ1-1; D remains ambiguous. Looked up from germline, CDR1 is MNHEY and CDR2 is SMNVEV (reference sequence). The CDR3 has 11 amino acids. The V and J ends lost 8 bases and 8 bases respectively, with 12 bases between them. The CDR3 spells CASSTGIEAFF. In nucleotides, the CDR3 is TGTGCCAGCTCGACGGGGATAGAAGCTTTCTTT.

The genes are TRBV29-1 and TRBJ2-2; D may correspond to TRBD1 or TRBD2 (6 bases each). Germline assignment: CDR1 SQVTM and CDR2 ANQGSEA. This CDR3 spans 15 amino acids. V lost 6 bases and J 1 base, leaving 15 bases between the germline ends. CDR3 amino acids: CSVRGQGKNTGELFF. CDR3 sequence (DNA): TGCAGCGTCCGGGGGCAGGGAAAGAACACCGGGGAGCTGTTTTTT.

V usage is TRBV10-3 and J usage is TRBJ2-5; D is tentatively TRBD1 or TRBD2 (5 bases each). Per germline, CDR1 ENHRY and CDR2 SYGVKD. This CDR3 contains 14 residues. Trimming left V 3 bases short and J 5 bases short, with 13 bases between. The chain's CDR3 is CAISDPGPQETQYF. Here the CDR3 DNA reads TGTGCCATCAGTGATCCGGGACCCCAGGAGACCCAGTACTTC.

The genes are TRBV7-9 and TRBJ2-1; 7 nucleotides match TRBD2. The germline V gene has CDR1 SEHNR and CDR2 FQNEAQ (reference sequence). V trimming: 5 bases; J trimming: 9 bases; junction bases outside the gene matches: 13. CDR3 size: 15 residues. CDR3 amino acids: CASSPPFQLASEQFF. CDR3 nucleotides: TGTGCCAGCAGCCCCCCCTTCCAACTAGCGAGTGAGCAGTTCTTC.

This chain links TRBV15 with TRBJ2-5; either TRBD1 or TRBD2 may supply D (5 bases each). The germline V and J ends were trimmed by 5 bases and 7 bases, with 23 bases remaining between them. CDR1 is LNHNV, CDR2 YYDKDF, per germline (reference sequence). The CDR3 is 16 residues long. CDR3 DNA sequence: TGTGCCACCAGCGATTTCTCCGGGGCCTTTACTGGGACCCAGTACTTC. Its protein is CATSDFSGAFTGTQYF.

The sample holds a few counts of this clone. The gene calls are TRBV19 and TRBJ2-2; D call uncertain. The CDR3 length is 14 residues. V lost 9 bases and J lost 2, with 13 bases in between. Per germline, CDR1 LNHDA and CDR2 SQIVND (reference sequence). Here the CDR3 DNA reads TGTGCCAGCACGACACACAGCAACACCGGGGAGCTGTTTTTT. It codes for CASTTHSNTGELFF. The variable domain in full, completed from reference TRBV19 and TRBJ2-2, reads DGGITQSPKYLFRKEGQNVTLSCEQNLNHDAMYWYRQDPGQGLRLIYYSQIVNDFQKGDIAEGYSVSREKKESFPLTVTSAQKNPTAFYLCASTTHSNTGELFFGEGSRLTVL.

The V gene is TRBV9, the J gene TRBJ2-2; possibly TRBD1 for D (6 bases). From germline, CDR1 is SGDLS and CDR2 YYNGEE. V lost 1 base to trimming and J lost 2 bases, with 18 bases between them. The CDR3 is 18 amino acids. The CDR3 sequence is CASSVTAGDKVNTGELFF. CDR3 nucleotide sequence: TGTGCCAGCAGCGTAACTGCAGGGGATAAAGTAAACACCGGGGAGCTGTTTTTT.

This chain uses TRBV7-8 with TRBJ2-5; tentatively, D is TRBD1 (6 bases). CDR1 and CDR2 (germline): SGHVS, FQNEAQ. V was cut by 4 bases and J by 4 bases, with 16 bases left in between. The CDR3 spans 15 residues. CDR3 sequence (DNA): TGTGCCAGCAGCTCCGGTCACACAGGGAGAGAGACCCAGTACTTC. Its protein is CASSSGHTGRETQYF.

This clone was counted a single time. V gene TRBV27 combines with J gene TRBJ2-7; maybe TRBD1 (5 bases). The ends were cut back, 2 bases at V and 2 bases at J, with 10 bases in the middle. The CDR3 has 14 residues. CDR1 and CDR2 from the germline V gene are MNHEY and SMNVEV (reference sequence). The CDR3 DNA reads TGTGCCAGCAGTTTAGGAGACAGCGCCTACGAGCAGTACTTC. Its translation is CASSLGDSAYEQYF.

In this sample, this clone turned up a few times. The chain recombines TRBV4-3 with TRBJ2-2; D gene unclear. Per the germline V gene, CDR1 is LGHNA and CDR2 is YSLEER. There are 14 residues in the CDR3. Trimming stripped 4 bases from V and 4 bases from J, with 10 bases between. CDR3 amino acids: CASSPILSTGELFF. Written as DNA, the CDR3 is TGCGCCAGCAGCCCCATACTCAGCACCGGGGAGCTGTTTTTT.

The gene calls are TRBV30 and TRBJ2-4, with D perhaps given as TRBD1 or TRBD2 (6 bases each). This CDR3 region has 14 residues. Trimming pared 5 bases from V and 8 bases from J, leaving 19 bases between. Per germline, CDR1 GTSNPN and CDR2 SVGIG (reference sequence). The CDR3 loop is CAWQRAGHRDIQYF. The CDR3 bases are TGTGCCTGGCAGCGGGCGGGACATCGGGACATTCAGTACTTC.

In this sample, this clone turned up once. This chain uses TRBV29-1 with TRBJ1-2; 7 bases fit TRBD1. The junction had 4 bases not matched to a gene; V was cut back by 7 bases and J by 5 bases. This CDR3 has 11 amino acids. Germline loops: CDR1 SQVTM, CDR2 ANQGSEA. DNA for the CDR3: TGCAGCGCCCCGACAGGGTATGGCTACACCTTC. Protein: CSAPTGYGYTF.

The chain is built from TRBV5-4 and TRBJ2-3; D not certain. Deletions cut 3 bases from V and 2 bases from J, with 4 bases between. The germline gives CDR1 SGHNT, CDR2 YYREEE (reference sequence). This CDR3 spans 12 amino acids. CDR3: CASSSFTDTQYF. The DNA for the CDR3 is TGTGCCAGCAGCTCCTTCACAGATACGCAGTATTTT. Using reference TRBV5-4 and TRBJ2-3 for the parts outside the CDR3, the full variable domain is ETGVTQSPTHLIKTRGQQVTLRCSSQSGHNTVSWYQQALGQGPQFIFQYYREEENGRGNFPPRFSGLQFPNYSSELNVNALELDDSALYLCASSSFTDTQYFGPGTRLTVL.

CDR3 loop: CASSQDSRGSNQPQHF. The CDR3 DNA reads TGTGCCAGCAGCCAGGACTCCCGGGGTAGCAATCAGCCCCAGCATTTT. The chain links TRBV4-2 to TRBJ1-5, with no clear D. V lost 3 bases and J 0 bases, leaving 12 bases between the germline ends. This CDR3 has 16 amino acids. Germline V gene sequence: CDR1 LGHNA, CDR2 YNFKEQ.

CDR3 sequence reads: CASSSRQNNEQFF. For the CDR3, the DNA is TGTGCCAGCAGCTCCAGACAGAACAATGAGCAGTTCTTC. This chain connects TRBV13 to TRBJ2-1, with D tentatively TRBD1 (5 bases). The CDR3 has 13 residues. Germline-derived CDR1 and CDR2 are PRHDT and FYEKMQ (reference sequence). The V gene lost 4 bases and the J gene lost 5 bases, with 9 bases spanning the gap.

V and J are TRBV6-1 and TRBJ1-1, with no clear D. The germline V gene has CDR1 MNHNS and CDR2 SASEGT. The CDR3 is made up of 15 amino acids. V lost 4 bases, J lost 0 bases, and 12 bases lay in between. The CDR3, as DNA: TGTGCCAGCAGTGCCGACCTGGGTATGAACACTGAAGCTTTCTTT. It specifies CASSADLGMNTEAFF.

CDR3 in DNA: TGCGCCAGCAGTGGGCGGCGAACCCAGGGGGGCTACACCTTC. The encoded protein is CASSGRRTQGGYTF. J is TRBJ1-2 and V is TRBV10-2; perhaps TRBD1 as D (6 bases). Germline lookup yields CDR1 WSHSY and CDR2 SAAADI. The CDR3 runs to 14 residues. Trimming stripped 4 bases from V and 8 bases from J, with 17 bases between.

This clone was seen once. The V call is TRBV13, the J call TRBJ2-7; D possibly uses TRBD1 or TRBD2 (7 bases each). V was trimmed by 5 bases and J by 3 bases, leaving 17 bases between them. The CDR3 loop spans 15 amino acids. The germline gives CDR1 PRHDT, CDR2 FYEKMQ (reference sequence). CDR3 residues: CASSAGDSENYEQYF. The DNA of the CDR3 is TGTGCCAGCAGCGCGGGGGACAGCGAGAACTACGAGCAGTACTTC.

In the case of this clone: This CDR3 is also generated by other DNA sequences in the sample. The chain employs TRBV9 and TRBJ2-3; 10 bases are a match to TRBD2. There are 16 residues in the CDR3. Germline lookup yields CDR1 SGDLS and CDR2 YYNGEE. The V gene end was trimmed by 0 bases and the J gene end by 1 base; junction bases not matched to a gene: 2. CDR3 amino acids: CASSVAGTSGTDTQYF. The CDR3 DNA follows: TGTGCCAGCAGCGTAGCGGGGACTAGCGGCACAGATACGCAGTATTTT.

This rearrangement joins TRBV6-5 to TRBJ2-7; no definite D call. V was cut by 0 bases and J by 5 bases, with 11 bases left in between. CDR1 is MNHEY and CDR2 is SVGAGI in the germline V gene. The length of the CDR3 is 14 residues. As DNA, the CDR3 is TGTGCCAGCAGTTACTCGGCCAGATTAGACGAGCAGTACTTC. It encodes CASSYSARLDEQYF.

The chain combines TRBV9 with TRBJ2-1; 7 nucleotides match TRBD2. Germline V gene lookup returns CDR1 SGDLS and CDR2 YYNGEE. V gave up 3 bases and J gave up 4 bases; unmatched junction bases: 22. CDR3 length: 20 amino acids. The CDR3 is CASSDPPRDYLKIRYNEQFF. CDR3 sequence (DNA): TGTGCCAGCAGCGACCCTCCCCGGGACTACCTTAAAATTCGGTACAATGAGCAGTTCTTC.

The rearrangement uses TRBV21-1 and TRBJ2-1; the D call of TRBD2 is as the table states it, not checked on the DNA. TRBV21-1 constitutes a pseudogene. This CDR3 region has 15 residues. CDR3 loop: CASSTIWSSYNEQFF. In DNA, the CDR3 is TGTGCCAGCAGCACTATCTGGAGCTCCTACAATGAGCAGTTCTTC.

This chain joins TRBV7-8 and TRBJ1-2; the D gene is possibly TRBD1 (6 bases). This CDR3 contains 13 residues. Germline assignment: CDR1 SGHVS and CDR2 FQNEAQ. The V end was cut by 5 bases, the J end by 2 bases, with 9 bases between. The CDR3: CASSEDRNYGYTF. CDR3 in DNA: TGTGCCAGCAGCGAAGACAGGAACTATGGCTACACCTTC.